These 31 T cell receptor beta chains were sequenced from one sample in a study of human T cells and chemical hapten exposure. TCRdb re-analysed the RACE reads in MiXCR, keeping a single row per CDR3 protein. Found here are around 340,000 distinct CDR3 sequences, 6% to 8.5% of them singletons; the top ten hold less than 10%. Time point: patch test 1, 2 weeks after DPC sensitization. Treatment meaning: therapeutic diphenylcyclopropenone sensitization with weekly scalp DPC. The source was whole blood, collected in connection with sensitization to the hapten diphenylcyclopropenone (DPC). Receptors originate from a woman aged 18-29 years with alopecia areata. Some clones in this sample may be carry-over from other donors' samples.

The rearrangement uses TRBV12-3 or TRBV12-4 and TRBJ2-7; 10 nucleotides align to TRBD2. The CDR3 loop spans 15 amino acids. The V and J ends lost 5 bases and 4 bases, in that order; junction bases with no gene match: 8. This chain's CDR3 is CASSLPLAGEYEQYF. Written as DNA, the CDR3 is TGTGCCAGCAGTCTCCCGCTAGCGGGGGAGTACGAGCAGTACTTC.

This clonotype was observed at least ten times. V and J are TRBV12-3 or TRBV12-4 and TRBJ2-3; D gene unclear. The CDR3 runs to 17 residues. V lost 1 base and J 2 bases, leaving 16 bases between the germline ends. CDR3 in DNA: TGTGCCAGCAGTTTAGTTTCGGCGGATTATTACACAGATACGCAGTATTTT. Encoded protein: CASSLVSADYYTDTQYF.

The CDR3 here is CASSYSSWVEGHNQPQHF. The CDR3 coding sequence is TGTGCCAGCAGTTACTCGTCGTGGGTCGAGGGGCACAATCAGCCCCAGCATTTT. The chain links TRBV6-6 to TRBJ1-5; TRBD1 might be the D (5 bases). Germline V CDR1 and CDR2: MNHNY, SVGAGI (reference sequence). The CDR3 length is 18 residues. The V gene lost 0 bases and the J gene lost 3 bases, with 18 bases spanning the gap.

This clonotype has at least ten counts. The chain joins TRBV10-3 to TRBJ2-7; tentatively, D is TRBD1 (5 bases). V was pared by 4 bases and J by 3 bases, with 16 bases between. Germline V gene data show CDR1 as ENHRY and CDR2 as SYGVKD. This CDR3 contains 15 residues. The chain's CDR3 is CAISGSGQRDYEQYF. The CDR3 nucleotides are TGTGCCATCAGTGGCTCCGGACAAAGAGACTACGAGCAGTACTTC.

The chain couples TRBV4-3 to TRBJ1-5; 7 nucleotides match TRBD1. CDR1 is LGHNA, CDR2 YSLEER, per germline. CDR3 size: 15 residues. Trimming cost V 4 bases and J 7 bases; bases outside gene matches: 10. The CDR3 nucleotides read TGCGCCAGCAGCCGAATTACAGGGGAAGGACAGCCCCAGCATTTT. Its protein product is CASSRITGEGQPQHF.

This clonotype appeared a few times. V gene TRBV9 combines with J gene TRBJ1-1, with a possible D match to TRBD1 (6 bases). V dropped 4 bases and J dropped 4 bases, with 11 bases sitting between them. The CDR3 totals 13 residues. Germline V CDR1 and CDR2: SGDLS, YYNGEE. CDR3 in amino acids: CASSTTGSTEAFF. CDR3 DNA: TGTGCCAGCAGCACGACAGGTAGCACTGAAGCTTTCTTT.

This clonotype has a count of ten or more. This rearrangement joins TRBV25-1 to TRBJ2-5; D ambiguous. The CDR3 is 13 residues long. V dropped 5 bases and J dropped 5 bases, with 12 bases sitting between them. Germline assignment: CDR1 MGHDK and CDR2 SYGVNS. In DNA, the CDR3 is TGTGCCAGCAGTCAACCAACCCCGGAGACCCAGTACTTC. The encoded protein is CASSQPTPETQYF.

DNA for the CDR3: TGTGCCAGCAGTGTGAACAGTGGAGGCTACACCTTC. This codes for CASSVNSGGYTF. The gene calls are TRBV6-1 and TRBJ1-2; no firm D call. Looked up from germline, CDR1 is MNHNS and CDR2 is SASEGT. V lost 4 bases to trimming and J lost 8 bases, with 11 bases between them. The CDR3 runs to 12 residues.

This clonotype has a count of ten or more. The chain recombines TRBV10-3 with TRBJ2-5; no firm D call. There are 15 residues in the CDR3. The V gene's germline CDR1 is ENHRY and CDR2 SYGVKD. V was shortened by 2 bases and J by 0 bases, with 10 bases between the two germline ends. DNA of the CDR3: TGTGCCATCAGTGAGCCCGTAGAGTACCAAGAGACCCAGTACTTC. This gives the protein CAISEPVEYQETQYF.

This clonotype was observed a handful of times. The chain recombines TRBV12-3 or TRBV12-4 with TRBJ1-4, with D hard to call. The CDR3 runs 11 residues. Trimming took 5 bases from V and 7 from J, leaving 5 bases between them. The CDR3 sequence is CASSQAEKLFF. CDR3 nucleotide sequence: TGTGCCAGCAGTCAGGCTGAAAAACTGTTTTTT.

There are a few counts of this clonotype. The chain carries TRBV6-4 and TRBJ1-1; 8 nucleotides line up with TRBD1. The CDR3 contains 15 residues. V was pared by 0 bases and J by 5 bases, with 5 bases of the junction left unmatched. Germline V CDR1 and CDR2: MRHNA, SNTAGT. This chain's CDR3 is CASSDSARGLTEAFF. In nucleotides, the CDR3 is TGTGCCAGCAGTGACTCGGCCAGGGGGCTGACTGAAGCTTTCTTT.

This clonotype turned up a few times. J is TRBJ2-3 and V is TRBV27; D may be TRBD1 (5 bases). V shed 7 bases and J shed 7 bases, with 9 bases lying between them. CDR3 length: 11 residues. Germline CDR1 and CDR2: MNHEY and SMNVEV (reference sequence). The CDR3 spells CASNWGNTQYF. Here the CDR3 DNA reads TGTGCCAGCAACTGGGGCAATACGCAGTATTTT.

The chain has TRBV6-2 or TRBV6-3 and TRBJ2-3, with D possibly matching TRBD1 (6 bases). V gave up 2 bases and J gave up 5 bases, with 8 bases separating them. This CDR3 contains 13 residues. Germline V CDR1 and CDR2: MNHEY, SVGEGT. The CDR3 here is CASSYKDRDTQYF. CDR3 in DNA: TGTGCCAGCAGTTACAAGGACAGAGATACGCAGTATTTT.

This clonotype was detected ten times or more. The genes are TRBV5-1 and TRBJ2-2; D possibly corresponds to TRBD1 (6 bases). The germline V gene encodes CDR1 SGHRS and CDR2 YFSETQ. The CDR3 totals 17 residues. V shed 4 bases and J shed 1 base, with 17 bases lying between them. CDR3 sequence: CASSPLTGWVNTGELFF. CDR3 nucleotides: TGCGCCAGCAGCCCCTTGACAGGATGGGTGAACACCGGGGAGCTGTTTTTT.

This clonotype was observed many times. The chain has TRBV6-4 and TRBJ2-3, with 15 nucleotides matching TRBD2. The length of the CDR3 is 16 residues. The V gene end was trimmed by 3 bases and the J gene end by 4 bases; junction bases not matched to a gene: 2. Looked up from germline, CDR1 is MRHNA and CDR2 is SNTAGT. CDR3 in DNA: TGTGCCAGCAGTGAAGGACTAGCGGGGGGGCCAGATACGCAGTATTTT. It translates to CASSEGLAGGPDTQYF.

This clonotype was recorded at least ten times. This sequence joins TRBV3-1 and TRBJ2-7; no definite D call. Germline V gene data show CDR1 as LGHDT and CDR2 as YNNKEL (reference sequence). The CDR3 has 15 amino acids. Trimming stripped 0 bases from V and 0 bases from J, with 9 bases between. This CDR3 reads CASSQETSRSYEQYF. CDR3 bases: TGTGCCAGCAGCCAAGAGACCTCCCGCTCCTACGAGCAGTACTTC.

This clonotype was picked up many times. This sequence joins TRBV12-3 or TRBV12-4 and TRBJ2-3; D is unresolved. Trimming pared 3 bases from V and 6 bases from J, leaving 16 bases between. This CDR3 has 15 residues. CDR3 DNA: TGTGCCAGCAGTTTGATGAAGGCAGCCTCTGATACGCAGTATTTT. Protein product: CASSLMKAASDTQYF.

This clonotype showed up just a few times. This rearrangement joins TRBV6-5 to TRBJ2-2, with D possibly TRBD1 on 5 matching bases. The germline CDR1 and CDR2 sequences are MNHEY and SVGAGI. The CDR3 is 16 residues long. V lost 0 bases to trimming and J lost 1 base, with 9 bases between them. CDR3 coding DNA: TGTGCCAGCAGTTACTCACAGGCCCTGAACACCGGGGAGCTGTTTTTT. Translating gives CASSYSQALNTGELFF.

This clonotype was counted at least ten times. The chain employs TRBV6-5 and TRBJ1-6; TRBD1 is a possible D gene (6 bases). The CDR3 is made up of 15 amino acids. V lost 2 bases, J lost 10 bases, and 15 bases lay in between. Germline V lookup: CDR1 MNHEY, CDR2 SVGAGI. CDR3 amino acids: CASSYVRGAGSPLHF. The CDR3 bases are TGTGCCAGCAGTTACGTCCGGGGGGCTGGGTCACCCCTCCACTTT.

The J gene is TRBJ1-6, the V gene TRBV24-1; D is possibly TRBD1 (5 bases). V lost 0 bases and J lost 7, with 18 bases in between. Germline V gives CDR1 KGHDR, CDR2 SFDVKD. The CDR3 has 18 amino acids. Here the CDR3 reads CATSDLLGDGRVNSPLHF. The DNA of the CDR3 is TGTGCCACCAGTGATTTGCTCGGGGACGGCAGAGTAAATTCACCCCTCCACTTT.

This clonotype occurred many times. The DNA of the CDR3 is TGTGCCAGCAGCGAGACAGGGGAGGGGTCTAACTATGGCTACACCTTC. It is translated as CASSETGEGSNYGYTF. The rearrangement links TRBV6-5 to TRBJ1-2; 8 nucleotides agree with TRBD1. The CDR3 is made up of 16 amino acids. Germline CDR1 MNHEY, CDR2 SVGAGI. V shed 6 bases, J shed 0 bases, and the junction held 9 bases outside the gene matches.

V usage is TRBV12-3 or TRBV12-4 and J usage is TRBJ2-5; maybe TRBD1 (5 bases). Trimming took off 3 bases at V and 4 bases at J, with 9 bases between the two ends. The CDR3 contains 13 residues. The CDR3 here is CASSFGQAETQYF. In DNA, the CDR3 is TGTGCCAGCAGTTTCGGACAAGCAGAGACCCAGTACTTC.

This clonotype was counted between two and nine times. CDR3 protein: CASIHARGEGTDTQYF. The CDR3 DNA follows: TGTGCCAGCATCCACGCGAGGGGGGAGGGCACAGATACGCAGTATTTT. This chain links TRBV6-6 with TRBJ2-3, with D perhaps matching TRBD1 or TRBD2 (6 bases each). Germline-derived CDR1 and CDR2 are MNHNY and SVGAGI (reference sequence). This CDR3 is 16 amino acids long. V lost 7 bases and J lost 1, with 18 bases in between.

Points on this clonotype: It may be a read error: a sequence one base away is much more abundant. This is likely a read error, given that the CDR3 carries no conserved phenylalanine or tryptophan at its end. This chain links TRBV20-1 with TRBJ2-3; D remains ambiguous. V was clipped by 7 bases and J by 2 bases, with 7 bases between them. Looked up from germline, CDR1 is DFQATT and CDR2 is SNEGSKA (reference sequence). The CDR3 has 11 residues. The CDR3 DNA reads as TGCAGTGGTGACACCACAGATACGCAGTATCTT. This sequence encodes CSGDTTDTQYL.

In its sample, this clonotype was seen many times. The J gene is TRBJ2-7, the V gene TRBV3-1; D call uncertain. The CDR3 covers 14 residues. Germline loops: CDR1 LGHDT, CDR2 YNNKEL (reference sequence). V lost 2 bases, J lost 9 bases, and 17 bases lay in between. CDR3 residues: CASSQTADASSQYF. CDR3 DNA sequence: TGTGCCAGCAGCCAAACGGCGGATGCGTCTTCGCAGTACTTC.

To note about this clonotype: This may be a read error, as it is one base from a much larger clone. V gene TRBV7-9 combines with J gene TRBJ2-3; D possibly matches TRBD1 or TRBD2 (5 bases each). The CDR3 totals 14 residues. The germline V gene encodes CDR1 SEHNR and CDR2 FQNEAQ (reference sequence). The CDR3 DNA reads TGTGCCAGCAGCTTAGGAGGGACCACAGATACGCAGTTTTTT. This sequence encodes CASSLGGTTDTQFF.

This chain links TRBV5-5 with TRBJ2-1; D not resolved. Germline V CDR1 and CDR2: SGHKS, YYEKEE (reference sequence). Between the trimmed V and J ends, which lost 0 bases and 1 base, there was a span of 11 bases. The CDR3 contains 16 residues. The CDR3 coding sequence is TGTGCCAGCAGCTTGGTGTCCCTAATTTCCTACAATGAGCAGTTCTTC. It encodes CASSLVSLISYNEQFF.

The V gene is TRBV3-1, the J gene TRBJ1-2, with 7 bases aligning to TRBD1. V was pared by 2 bases and J by 4 bases, with 1 base of the junction left unmatched. Germline CDR1 is LGHDT and CDR2 is YNNKEL (reference sequence). This CDR3 has 13 amino acids. CDR3 nucleotide sequence: TGTGCCAGCAGCCAAAGGGACAGCTATGGCTACACCTTC. It codes for CASSQRDSYGYTF.

The chain recombines TRBV20-1 with TRBJ1-3, with 9 positions matching TRBD1. CDR3 length: 14 amino acids. V shed 6 bases and J 0 bases; nucleotides not matched to a gene: 3. Germline V gives CDR1 DFQATT, CDR2 SNEGSKA (reference sequence). This chain's CDR3 is CSARDRASGNTIYF. In DNA, the CDR3 is TGCAGTGCACGGGACAGGGCCTCTGGAAACACCATATATTTT.

This clonotype was counted a few times. The chain combines TRBV6-1 with TRBJ1-5; D is undetermined. V was clipped by 1 base and J by 5 bases, with 6 bases between them. CDR1 MNHNS and CDR2 SASEGT come from the germline V gene. CDR3 length equals 13 residues. As DNA, the CDR3 is TGTGCCAGCAGTGAAGTTCGGGATCAGCCCCAGCATTTT. It specifies CASSEVRDQPQHF.

J is TRBJ2-7 and V is TRBV28; 7 positions match TRBD1. Germline V gene data show CDR1 as MDHEN and CDR2 as SYDVKM. Germline trimming cut 5 bases from V and 5 bases from J; bases unmatched to any gene: 12. The CDR3 totals 15 residues. The CDR3 spells CASSPLTGSSDEQYF. The CDR3 DNA reads as TGTGCCAGCAGTCCCCTGACAGGGAGTAGTGACGAGCAGTACTTC.